The clone carrying this T cell receptor (beta chain) appeared a few times. This entry belongs to a study of blood T cell repertoires in COVID-19. Whole-study context: Italy, Spain and the United States were the sources of the convalescent and acute COVID-19 samples.

The V gene's germline CDR1 is SGHRS and CDR2 YFSETQ. This CDR3 has 14 amino acids. V lost 4 bases to trimming and J lost 6 bases; unmatched junction nucleotides: 3. Libraries were prepared by immunoSEQ multiplex PCR; TCRdb keeps only in-frame clonotypes and omits some of them. This sample has around 200,000 clones, with 86% found just once. The genes are TRBV5-1 and TRBJ1-5; TRBD1 agrees at 11 bases. The clonotype was recovered from a man aged 50-60 years with acute or convalescent COVID-19. The sample comprised peripheral blood. CDR3 sequence reads: CASSTGTGGQPQHF. CDR3 nucleotide sequence: TGCGCCAGCAGCACTGGGACAGGGGGTCAGCCCCAGCATTTT.